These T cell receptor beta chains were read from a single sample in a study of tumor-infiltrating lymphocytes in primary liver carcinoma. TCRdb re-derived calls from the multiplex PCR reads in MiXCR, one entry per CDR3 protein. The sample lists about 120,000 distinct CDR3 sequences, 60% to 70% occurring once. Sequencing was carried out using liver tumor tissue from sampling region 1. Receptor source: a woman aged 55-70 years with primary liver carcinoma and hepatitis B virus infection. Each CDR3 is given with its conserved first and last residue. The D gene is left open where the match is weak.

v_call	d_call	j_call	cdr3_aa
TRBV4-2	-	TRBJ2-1	CASGQTGTVYNEQFF
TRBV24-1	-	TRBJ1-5	CATSDRGGPNQPQHF
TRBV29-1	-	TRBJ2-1	CSVVGRGYNEQFF
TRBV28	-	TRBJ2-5	CASHRQGQETQYF
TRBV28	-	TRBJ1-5	CASSPWTPSNQPQHF
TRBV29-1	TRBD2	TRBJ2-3	CSALAGATDTQYF
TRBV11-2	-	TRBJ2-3	CASSSPETTQYF
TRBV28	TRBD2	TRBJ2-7	CATRLAGGRSYEQYF
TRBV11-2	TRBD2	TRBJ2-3	CASSAGSGASTDTQYF
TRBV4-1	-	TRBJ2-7	CTSSQFGPYEQYF
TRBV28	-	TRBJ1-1	CASTPYQLTTEAFF
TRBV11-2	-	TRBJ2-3	CASSLKVDTQYF
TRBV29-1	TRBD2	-	CSVGGLAAPYEQFF
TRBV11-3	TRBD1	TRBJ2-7	CASNPGTGGNYEQHF
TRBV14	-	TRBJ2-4	CASGQRGLAKNIQYF
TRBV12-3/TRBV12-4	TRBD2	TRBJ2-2	CASRPRGGEYTGELFF
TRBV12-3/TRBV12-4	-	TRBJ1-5	CASSQQMTSLSQPQHF
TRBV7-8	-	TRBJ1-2	CASSPGGDNYGYTF
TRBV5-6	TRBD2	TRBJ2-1	CASEDASGRADWGEQFF
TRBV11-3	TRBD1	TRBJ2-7	CASTPPGTGGEQYF
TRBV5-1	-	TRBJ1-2	CAGTPLTGDNYGYTF
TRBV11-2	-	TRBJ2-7	CASSLVGTGGRYGQYF
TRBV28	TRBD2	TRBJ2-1	CASSQGGQVNEQFF
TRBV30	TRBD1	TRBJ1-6	CTWSRQGILSPLHF
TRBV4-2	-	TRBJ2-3	CASSQVAPKGGRTDTQYF
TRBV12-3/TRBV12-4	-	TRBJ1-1	CASSFAGSTEAFF
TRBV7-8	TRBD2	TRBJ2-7	CASRPSGSGEQYF
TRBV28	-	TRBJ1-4	CASSPPARGLGEKLFF
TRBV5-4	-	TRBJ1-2	CTSNRPGVTDYGYTF
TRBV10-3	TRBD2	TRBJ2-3	CANSMGNRAGETQYF
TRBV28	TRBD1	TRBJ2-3	CTSSKGQGTDTQYF
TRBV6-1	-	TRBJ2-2	CTSSDPGTSRVMRAGELFF
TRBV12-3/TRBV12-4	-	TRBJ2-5	CASSLKIQCKGETQYF
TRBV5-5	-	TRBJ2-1	CTSSLDRGNNEQFF
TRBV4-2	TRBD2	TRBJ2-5	CASSLRGPGLAGGSQETQYF
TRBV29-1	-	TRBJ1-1	CGVTRRATGTEAFF
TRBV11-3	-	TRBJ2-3	CASSQRSGTVTSTDSQYF
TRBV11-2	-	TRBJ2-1	CASSQRNVRNEQLF
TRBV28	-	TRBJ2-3	CASSFRDHRTDTQYF
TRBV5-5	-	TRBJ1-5	CVSSFRGIGSNQPQHF
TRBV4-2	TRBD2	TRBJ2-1	CASSQGSGKTMGQFF
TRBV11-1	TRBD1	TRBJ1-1	CARSTGTGGGLGTEAFF
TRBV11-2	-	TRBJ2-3	CASSLVYQGPTDTQYF
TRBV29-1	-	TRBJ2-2	CSVTGQSGGEPSF
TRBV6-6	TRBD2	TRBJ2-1	CASSYTSGGYNEQFF
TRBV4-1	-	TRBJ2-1	CASSPQTGWFYNEQFF
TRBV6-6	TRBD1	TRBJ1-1	CASSQGQLNIEAFF
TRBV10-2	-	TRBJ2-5	CASQNEQAGPQETQYF
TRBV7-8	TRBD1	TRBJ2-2	CASSFRQGPGELFF